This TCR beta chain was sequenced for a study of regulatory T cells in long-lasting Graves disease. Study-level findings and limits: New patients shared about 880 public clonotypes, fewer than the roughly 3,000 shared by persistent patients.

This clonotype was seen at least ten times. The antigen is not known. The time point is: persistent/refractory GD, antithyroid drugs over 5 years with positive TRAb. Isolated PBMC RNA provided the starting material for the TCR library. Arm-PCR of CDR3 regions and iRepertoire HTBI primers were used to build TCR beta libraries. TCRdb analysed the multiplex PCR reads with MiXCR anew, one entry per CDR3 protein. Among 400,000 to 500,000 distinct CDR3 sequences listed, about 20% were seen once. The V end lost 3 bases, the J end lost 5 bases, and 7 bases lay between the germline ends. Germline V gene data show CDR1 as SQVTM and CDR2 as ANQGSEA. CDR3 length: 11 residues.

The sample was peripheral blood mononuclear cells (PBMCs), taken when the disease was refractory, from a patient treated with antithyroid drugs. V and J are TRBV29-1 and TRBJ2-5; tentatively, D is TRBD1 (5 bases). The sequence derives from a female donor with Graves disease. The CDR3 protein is CSVDPGETQYF. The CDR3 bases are TGCAGCGTTGATCCAGGGGAGACCCAGTACTTC.